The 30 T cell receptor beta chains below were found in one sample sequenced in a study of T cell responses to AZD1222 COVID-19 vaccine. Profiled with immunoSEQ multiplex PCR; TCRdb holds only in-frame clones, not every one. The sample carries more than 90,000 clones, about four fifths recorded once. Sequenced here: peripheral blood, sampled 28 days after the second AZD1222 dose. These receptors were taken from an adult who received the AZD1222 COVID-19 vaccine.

DNA for the CDR3: TGTGCCAGCAGTTACGTGACCGCCTCGGATGGCTACACCTTC. It encodes CASSYVTASDGYTF. This chain joins TRBV6-2 or TRBV6-3 and TRBJ1-2; unclear D gene. V was clipped by 2 bases and J by 6 bases, with 13 bases between them. The length of the CDR3 is 14 residues. CDR1 and CDR2 from the germline V gene are MNHEY and SVGEGT.

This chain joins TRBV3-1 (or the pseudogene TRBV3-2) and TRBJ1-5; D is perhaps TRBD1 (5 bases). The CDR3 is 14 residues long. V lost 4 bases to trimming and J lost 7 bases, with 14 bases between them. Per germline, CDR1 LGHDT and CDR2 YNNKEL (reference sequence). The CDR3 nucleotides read TGTGCCAGCAGCCCCTCCGGGGGAGGGCAGCCCCAGCATTTT. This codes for CASSPSGGGQPQHF.

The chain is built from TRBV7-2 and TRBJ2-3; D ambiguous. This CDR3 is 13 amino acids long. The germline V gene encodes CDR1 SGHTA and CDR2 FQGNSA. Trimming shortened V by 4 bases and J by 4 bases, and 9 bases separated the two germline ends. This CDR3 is CASSSLGPDTQYF. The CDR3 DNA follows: TGTGCCAGCAGCTCCCTAGGTCCAGATACGCAGTATTTT.

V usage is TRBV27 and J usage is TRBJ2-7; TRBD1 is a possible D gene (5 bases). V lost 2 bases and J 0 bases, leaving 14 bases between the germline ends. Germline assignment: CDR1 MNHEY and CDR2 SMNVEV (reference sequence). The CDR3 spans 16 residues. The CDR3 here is CASSLRAGLSSYEQYF. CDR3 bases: TGTGCCAGCAGTTTAAGGGCAGGGTTGAGCTCCTACGAGCAGTACTTC.

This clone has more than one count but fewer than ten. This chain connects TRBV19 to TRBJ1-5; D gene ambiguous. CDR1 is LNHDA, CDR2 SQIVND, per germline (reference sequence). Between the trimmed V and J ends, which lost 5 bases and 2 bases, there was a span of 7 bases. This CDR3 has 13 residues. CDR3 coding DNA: TGTGCCAGTAGTGTCCAGGGCAATCAGCCCCAGCATTTT. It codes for CASSVQGNQPQHF.

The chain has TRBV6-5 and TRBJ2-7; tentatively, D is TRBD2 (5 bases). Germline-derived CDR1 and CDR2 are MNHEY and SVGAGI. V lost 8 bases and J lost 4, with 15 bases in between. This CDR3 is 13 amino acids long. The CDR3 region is CASLKRGTYEQYF. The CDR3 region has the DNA TGTGCCAGCCTGAAACGGGGAACATACGAGCAGTACTTC.

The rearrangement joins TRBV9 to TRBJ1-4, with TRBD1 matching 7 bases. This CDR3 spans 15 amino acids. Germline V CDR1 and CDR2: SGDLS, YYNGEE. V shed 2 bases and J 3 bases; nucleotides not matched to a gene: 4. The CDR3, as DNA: TGTGCCAGCAGCGTGGAAGGACAGGCTAATGAAAAACTGTTTTTT. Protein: CASSVEGQANEKLFF. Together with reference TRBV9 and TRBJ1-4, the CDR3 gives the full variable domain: DSGVTQTPKHLITATGQRVTLRCSPRSGDLSVYWYQQSLDQGLQFLIQYYNGEERAKGNILERFSAQQFPDLHSELNLSSLELGDSALYFCASSVEGQANEKLFFGSGTQLSVL.

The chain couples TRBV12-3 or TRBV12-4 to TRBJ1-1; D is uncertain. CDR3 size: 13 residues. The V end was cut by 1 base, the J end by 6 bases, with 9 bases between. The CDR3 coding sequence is TGTGCCAGCAGTTTAGACCTGGCGGCTGAAGCTTTCTTT. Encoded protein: CASSLDLAAEAFF.

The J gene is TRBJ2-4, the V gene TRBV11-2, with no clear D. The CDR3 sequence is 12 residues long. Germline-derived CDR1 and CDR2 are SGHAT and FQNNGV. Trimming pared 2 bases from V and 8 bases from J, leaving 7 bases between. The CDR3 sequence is CASSLQGHIQYF. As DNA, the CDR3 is TGTGCCAGCAGCTTACAAGGACACATTCAGTACTTC.

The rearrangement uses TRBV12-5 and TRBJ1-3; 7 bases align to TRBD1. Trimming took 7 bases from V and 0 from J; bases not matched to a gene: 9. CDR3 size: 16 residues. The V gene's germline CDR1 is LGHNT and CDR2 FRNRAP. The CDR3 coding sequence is TGTGCTAGTGCCCTACAGGGGCCTATCTCTGGAAACACCATATATTTT. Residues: CASALQGPISGNTIYF.

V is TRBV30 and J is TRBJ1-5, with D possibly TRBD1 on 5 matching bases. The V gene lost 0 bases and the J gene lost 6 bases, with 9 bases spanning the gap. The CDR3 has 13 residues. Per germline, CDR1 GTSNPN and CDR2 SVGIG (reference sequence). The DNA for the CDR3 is TGTGCCTGGAGTGTACCGGGGGTTCAGCCCCAGCATTTT. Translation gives CAWSVPGVQPQHF.

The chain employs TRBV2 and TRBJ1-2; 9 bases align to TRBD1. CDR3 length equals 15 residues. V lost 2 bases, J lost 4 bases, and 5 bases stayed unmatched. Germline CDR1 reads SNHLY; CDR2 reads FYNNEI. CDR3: CASSENTGGTYGYTF. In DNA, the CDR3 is TGTGCCAGCAGTGAAAACACAGGGGGCACCTATGGCTACACCTTC.

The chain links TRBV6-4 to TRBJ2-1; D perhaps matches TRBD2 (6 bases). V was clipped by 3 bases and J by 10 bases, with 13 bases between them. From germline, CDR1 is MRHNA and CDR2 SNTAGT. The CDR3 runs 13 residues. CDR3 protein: CASSEAGYAEQFF. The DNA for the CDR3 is TGTGCCAGCAGTGAGGCGGGATACGCGGAGCAGTTCTTC.

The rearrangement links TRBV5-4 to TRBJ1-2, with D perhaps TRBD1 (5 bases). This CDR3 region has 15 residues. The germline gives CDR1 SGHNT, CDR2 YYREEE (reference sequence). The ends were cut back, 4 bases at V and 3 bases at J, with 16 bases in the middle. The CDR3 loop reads CASSQGRQSDYGYTF. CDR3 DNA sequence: TGTGCCAGCAGCCAGGGACGCCAAAGTGACTATGGCTACACCTTC.

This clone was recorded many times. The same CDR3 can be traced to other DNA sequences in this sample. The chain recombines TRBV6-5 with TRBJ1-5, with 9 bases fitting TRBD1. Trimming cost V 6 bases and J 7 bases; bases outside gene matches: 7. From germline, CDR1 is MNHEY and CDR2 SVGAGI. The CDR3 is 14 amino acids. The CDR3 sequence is CASRTGTGNQPQHF. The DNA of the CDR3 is TGTGCCAGCAGAACCGGGACAGGGAACCAGCCCCAGCATTTT.

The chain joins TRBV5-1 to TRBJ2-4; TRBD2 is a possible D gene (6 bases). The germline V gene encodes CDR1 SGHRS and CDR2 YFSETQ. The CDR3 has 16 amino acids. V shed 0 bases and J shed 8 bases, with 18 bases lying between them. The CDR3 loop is CASSLGPRTTQDIQYF. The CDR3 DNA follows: TGCGCCAGCAGCTTGGGCCCCCGGACTACCCAAGACATTCAGTACTTC.

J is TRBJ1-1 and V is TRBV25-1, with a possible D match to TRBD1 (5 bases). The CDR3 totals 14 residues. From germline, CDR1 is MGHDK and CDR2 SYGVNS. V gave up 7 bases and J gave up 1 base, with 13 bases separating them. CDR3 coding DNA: TGTGCCAGCATGGGAGACAGCCGGAACACTGAAGCTTTCTTT. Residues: CASMGDSRNTEAFF.

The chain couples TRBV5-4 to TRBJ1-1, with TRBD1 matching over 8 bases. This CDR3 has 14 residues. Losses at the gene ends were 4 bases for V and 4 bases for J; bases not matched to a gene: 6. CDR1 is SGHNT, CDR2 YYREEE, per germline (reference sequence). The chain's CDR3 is CASSRTGFGTEAFF. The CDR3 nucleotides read TGTGCCAGCAGCAGGACAGGGTTTGGCACTGAAGCTTTCTTT. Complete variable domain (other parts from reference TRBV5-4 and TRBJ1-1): ETGVTQSPTHLIKTRGQQVTLRCSSQSGHNTVSWYQQALGQGPQFIFQYYREEENGRGNFPPRFSGLQFPNYSSELNVNALELDDSALYLCASSRTGFGTEAFFGQGTRLTVV.

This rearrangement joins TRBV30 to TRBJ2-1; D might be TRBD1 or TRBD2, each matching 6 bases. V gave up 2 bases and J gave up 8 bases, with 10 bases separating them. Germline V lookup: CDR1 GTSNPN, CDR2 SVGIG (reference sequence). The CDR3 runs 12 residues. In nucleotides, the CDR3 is TGTGCCTGGAGTTCCGGGGGCTATGAGCAGTTCTTC. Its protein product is CAWSSGGYEQFF.

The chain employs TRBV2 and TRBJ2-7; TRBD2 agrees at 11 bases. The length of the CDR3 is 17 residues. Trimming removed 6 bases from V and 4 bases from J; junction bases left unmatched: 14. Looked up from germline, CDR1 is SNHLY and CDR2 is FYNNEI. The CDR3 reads CASSQAGGTSGRYEQYF. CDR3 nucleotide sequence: TGTGCCAGCAGCCAGGCGGGAGGAACTAGCGGGAGATACGAGCAGTACTTC.

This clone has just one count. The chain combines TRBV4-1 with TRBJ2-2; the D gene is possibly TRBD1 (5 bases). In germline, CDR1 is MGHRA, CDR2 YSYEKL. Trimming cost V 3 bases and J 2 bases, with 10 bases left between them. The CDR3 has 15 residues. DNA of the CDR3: TGCGCCAGCAGCCACGGCAGGGCTAACACCGGGGAGCTGTTTTTT. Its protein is CASSHGRANTGELFF.

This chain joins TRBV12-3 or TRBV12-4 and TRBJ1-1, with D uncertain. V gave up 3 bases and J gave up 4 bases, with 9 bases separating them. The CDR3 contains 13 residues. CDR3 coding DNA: TGTGCCAGCAGTTTCCTCCTGCGCACTGAAGCTTTCTTT. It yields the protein CASSFLLRTEAFF.

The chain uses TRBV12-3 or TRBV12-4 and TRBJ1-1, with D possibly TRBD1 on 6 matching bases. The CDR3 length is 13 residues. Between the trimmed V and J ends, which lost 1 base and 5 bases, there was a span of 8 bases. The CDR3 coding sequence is TGTGCCAGCAGTTTAGAGAGGGGGACTGAAGCTTTCTTT. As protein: CASSLERGTEAFF.

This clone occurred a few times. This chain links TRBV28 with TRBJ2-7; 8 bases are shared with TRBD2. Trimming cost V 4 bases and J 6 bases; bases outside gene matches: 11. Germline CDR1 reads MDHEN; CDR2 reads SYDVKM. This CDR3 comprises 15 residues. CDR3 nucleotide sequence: TGTGCCAGCAGTTCTCATCAGGAGCGGGGGTTCGAGCAGTACTTC. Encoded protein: CASSSHQERGFEQYF.

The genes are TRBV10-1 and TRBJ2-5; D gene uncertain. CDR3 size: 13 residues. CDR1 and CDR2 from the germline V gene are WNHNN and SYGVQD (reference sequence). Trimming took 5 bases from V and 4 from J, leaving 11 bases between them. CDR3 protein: CASSLTLGETQYF. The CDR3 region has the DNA TGCGCCAGCAGTCTCACACTGGGAGAGACCCAGTACTTC.

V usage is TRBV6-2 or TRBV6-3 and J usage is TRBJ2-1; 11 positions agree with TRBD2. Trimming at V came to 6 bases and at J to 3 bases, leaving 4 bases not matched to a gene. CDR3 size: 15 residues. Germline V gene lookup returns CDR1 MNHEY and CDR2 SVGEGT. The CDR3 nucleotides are TGTGCCAGCAGCCCCGGACTAGCGGGCTACAATGAGCAGTTCTTC. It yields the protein CASSPGLAGYNEQFF.

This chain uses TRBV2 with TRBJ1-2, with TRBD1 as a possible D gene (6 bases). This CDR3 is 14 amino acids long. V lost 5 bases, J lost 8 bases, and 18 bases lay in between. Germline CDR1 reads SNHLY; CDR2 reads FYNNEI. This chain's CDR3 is CASSFKTGSAGYTF. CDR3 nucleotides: TGTGCCAGCAGTTTCAAGACAGGTTCGGCCGGCTACACCTTC.

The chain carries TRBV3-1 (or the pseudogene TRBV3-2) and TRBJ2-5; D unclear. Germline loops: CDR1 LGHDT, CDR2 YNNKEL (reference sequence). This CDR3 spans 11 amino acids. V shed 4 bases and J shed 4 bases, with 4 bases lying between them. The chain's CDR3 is CASSLAETQYF. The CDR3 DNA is TGTGCCAGCAGCCTGGCAGAGACCCAGTACTTC.

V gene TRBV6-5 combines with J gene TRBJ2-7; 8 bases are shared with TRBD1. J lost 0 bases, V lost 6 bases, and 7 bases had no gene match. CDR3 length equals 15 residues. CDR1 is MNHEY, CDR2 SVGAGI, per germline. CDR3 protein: CASRAGTGGSYEQYF. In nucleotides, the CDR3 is TGTGCCAGCAGGGCCGGTACAGGGGGCTCCTACGAGCAGTACTTC.

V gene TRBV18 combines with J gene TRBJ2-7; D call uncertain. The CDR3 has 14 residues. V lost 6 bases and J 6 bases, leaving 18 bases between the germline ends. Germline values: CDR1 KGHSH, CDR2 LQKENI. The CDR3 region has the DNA TGTGCCAGCTCCCCCGCTTGGGCCCGTCGCGAGCAGTACTTC. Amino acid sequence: CASSPAWARREQYF. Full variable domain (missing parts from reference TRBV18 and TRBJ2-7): NAGVMQNPRHLVRRRGQEARLRCSPMKGHSHVYWYRQLPEEGLKFMVYLQKENIIDESGMPKERFSAEFPKEGPSILRIQQVVRGDSAAYFCASSPAWARREQYFGPGTRLTVT.